These 7 T cell receptor beta chains were sequenced from one sample in a study of PD-1 blockade in classical Hodgkin lymphoma. Time point here: cycle 4 day 1 (C4D1), after about 6 weeks of nivolumab. Every patient was affected by relapse after autologous stem cell transplantation, while exposure to brentuximab vedotin was not uniform. Magnetic depletion of unwanted cells isolated CD4+ T cells from thawed PBMCs. The protocol was immunoSEQ multiplex PCR, while the TCRdb copy is restricted to in-frame clones and leaves out a portion. The repertoire has around 37,000 clones, 90% to 95% of them found once; the top ten carry about 0.31%. Sequenced here: CD4+ T cells from blood, sampled before the fourth cycle of nivolumab. All receptors come from a human donor with classical Hodgkin lymphoma.

The chain is built from TRBV6-4 and TRBJ2-7; either TRBD1 or TRBD2 may fit D (5 bases each). CDR3 size: 15 residues. The ends were cut back, 7 bases at V and 1 base at J, with 17 bases in the middle. Germline CDR1 reads MRHNA; CDR2 reads SNTAGT. CDR3 nucleotides: TGTGCCAGCAAACTGAGGGACGGAGAGTCCTACGAGCAGTACTTC. The encoded protein is CASKLRDGESYEQYF.

This rearrangement joins TRBV7-9 to TRBJ2-7; 7 bases are shared with TRBD1. With 3 bases clipped from V and 5 bases from J, the junction kept 7 bases outside the gene matches. Germline V lookup: CDR1 SEHNR, CDR2 FQNEAQ (reference sequence). This CDR3 is 14 amino acids long. The CDR3 DNA reads TGTGCCAGCAGCTTCCGCACAGGGGCCAACGAGCAGTACTTC. Protein: CASSFRTGANEQYF. Looking up the rest from reference TRBV7-9 and TRBJ2-7 gives the full variable domain: DTGVSQNPRHKITKRGQNVTFRCDPISEHNRLYWYRQTLGQGPEFLTYFQNEAQLEKSRLLSDRFSAERPKGSFSTLEIQRTEQGDSAMYLCASSFRTGANEQYFGPGTRLTVT.

This clone was recorded only once. This rearrangement joins TRBV5-8 to TRBJ2-5; the D gene is possibly TRBD1 (5 bases). V was clipped by 1 base and J by 5 bases, with 21 bases between them. Per germline, CDR1 SGHTS and CDR2 YDEGEE. The CDR3 runs to 17 residues. CDR3 coding DNA: TGTGCCAGCAGCTTGAATTGGGGCAAATCCCCCCAGGAGACCCAGTACTTC. It translates to CASSLNWGKSPQETQYF.

The genes are TRBV18 and TRBJ2-5, with 9 nucleotides matching TRBD2. Germline CDR1 reads KGHSH; CDR2 reads LQKENI. The CDR3 is made up of 14 amino acids. With 0 bases clipped from V and 4 bases from J, the junction kept 0 bases outside the gene matches. The CDR3 protein is CASSPPTSGETQYF. The CDR3 DNA is TGTGCCAGCTCACCACCGACTAGCGGAGAGACCCAGTACTTC.

In this sample, this clone turned up a few times. The CDR3 DNA reads as TGTGCCAGCAGTTACCGGGCAGTCCGGATGAACACTGAAGCTTTCTTT. Protein sequence: CASSYRAVRMNTEAFF. The chain has TRBV6-5 and TRBJ1-1; D is unclear. Germline V lookup: CDR1 MNHEY, CDR2 SVGAGI. V gave up 2 bases and J gave up 0 bases, with 13 bases separating them. The CDR3 contains 16 residues.

The CDR3 region is CASSGTGGGTYEQYF. CDR3 DNA sequence: TGCGCCAGCAGCGGTACAGGGGGCGGAACCTACGAGCAGTACTTC. J is TRBJ2-5 and V is TRBV5-1; the match to TRBD1 covers 9 bases. The J call may not be correct, given that the DNA end is closer to TRBJ2-7. The V gene's germline CDR1 is SGHRS and CDR2 YFSETQ. This CDR3 has 15 residues.

The sample holds one count of this clone. The rearrangement joins TRBV30 to TRBJ2-7; D perhaps matches TRBD1 (5 bases). In germline, CDR1 is GTSNPN, CDR2 SVGIG (reference sequence). This CDR3 is built from 15 residues. The germline V and J ends were trimmed by 0 bases and 4 bases, with 16 bases remaining between them. Here the CDR3 DNA reads TGTGCCTGGAGTGTGCAGGGTCGGTCTCTTTACGAGCAGTACTTC. It specifies CAWSVQGRSLYEQYF.